A single sample is the source of the 29 T cell receptor beta chains below, sequenced in a study of immune evolution from preneoplasia to lung adenocarcinoma. Clones were read by immunoSEQ multiplex PCR, and TCRdb kept only the in-frame ones, dropping some. The sample yields about 2,000 clones, around three quarters seen once. Sequenced sample: FFPE normal lung tissue adjacent to the tumor. These receptor sequences come from a person in their sixties with lung adenocarcinoma.

This clone was recorded only once. The V call is TRBV5-6, the J call TRBJ2-5; TRBD1 matches at 7 bases. V lost 3 bases to trimming and J lost 7 bases; unmatched junction nucleotides: 6. The CDR3 has 13 residues. Germline CDR1 is SGHDT and CDR2 is YYEEEE. CDR3: CASSSDRIGTQYF. CDR3 DNA sequence: TGTGCCAGCAGCTCGGACAGGATCGGGACCCAGTACTTC.

The rearrangement uses TRBV2 and TRBJ1-1, with 8 bases aligning to TRBD1. The CDR3 has 12 residues. J gave up 8 bases and V 4 bases, and 3 bases lay outside the gene matches. Germline values: CDR1 SNHLY, CDR2 FYNNEI. This CDR3 reads CASSGDRLEAFF. The CDR3 DNA sequence: TGTGCCAGCAGTGGGGACAGGCTAGAAGCTTTCTTT. Drawing the rest from reference TRBV2 and TRBJ1-1, the complete variable domain is EPEVTQTPSHQVTQMGQEVILRCVPISNHLYFYWYRQILGQKVEFLVSFYNNEISEKSEIFDDQFSVERPDGSNFTLKIRSTKLEDSAMYFCASSGDRLEAFFGQGTRLTVV.

This sequence joins TRBV2 and TRBJ1-1; no reliable D call. Germline CDR1 and CDR2: SNHLY and FYNNEI. The CDR3 covers 12 residues. V was shortened by 8 bases and J by 1 base, with 8 bases between the two germline ends. CDR3 sequence (DNA): TGTGCCAGCTTCGCCAGGAACACTGAAGCTTTCTTT. This translates into CASFARNTEAFF.

The chain uses TRBV6-5 and TRBJ2-1; 10 nucleotides line up with TRBD1. V was clipped by 6 bases and J by 9 bases; unmatched bases: 11. There are 15 residues in the CDR3. CDR1 MNHEY and CDR2 SVGAGI come from the germline V gene. The CDR3 DNA sequence: TGTGCCAGCAGCTCCGGACAGGGGGTTTTGAGTGAGCAGTTCTTC. It specifies CASSSGQGVLSEQFF.

This clone came up a few times. The gene calls are TRBV6-6 and TRBJ2-7, with D possibly being TRBD2 (5 bases). V was pared by 0 bases and J by 12 bases, with 18 bases between. This CDR3 contains 14 residues. Germline V CDR1 and CDR2: MNHNY, SVGAGI (reference sequence). The CDR3, as DNA: TGTGCCAGCAGTTACTCGAAGTGGGAGAGGGATCGGTACTTC. Translated: CASSYSKWERDRYF.

This clone was seen a few times. This chain connects TRBV6-1 to TRBJ1-5; tentative D call: TRBD1 (5 bases). V lost 6 bases to trimming and J lost 9 bases, with 21 bases between them. The CDR3 is 15 amino acids. Germline V gene sequence: CDR1 MNHNS, CDR2 SASEGT. CDR3 residues: CASRTGVGVEGPQHF. The CDR3 nucleotides read TGTGCCAGCAGGACGGGGGTAGGGGTGGAGGGGCCCCAGCATTTT.

The CDR3 nucleotides read TGTGCCAGCAGCCTCGTTTGGACAGTCTCCTACGAGCAGTACTTC. Its protein is CASSLVWTVSYEQYF. The chain links TRBV7-3 to TRBJ2-7, with a tentative D call TRBD1 (6 bases). Trimming removed 5 bases from V and 0 bases from J, with 14 bases in between. This CDR3 is 15 amino acids long. Germline V gives CDR1 SGHTA, CDR2 FQGTGA.

This chain connects TRBV5-4 to TRBJ1-2; D is perhaps TRBD1 (5 bases). CDR3 length: 16 residues. The germline V and J ends were trimmed by 4 bases and 4 bases, with 20 bases remaining between them. The germline gives CDR1 SGHNT, CDR2 YYREEE (reference sequence). The CDR3 loop is CASSRGVGRESYGYTF. The CDR3 coding sequence is TGTGCCAGCAGCCGGGGGGTCGGCAGGGAATCCTATGGCTACACCTTC.

The chain combines TRBV7-2 with TRBJ2-3; TRBD1 matches at 7 bases. This CDR3 is built from 15 residues. Germline V gene data show CDR1 as SGHTA and CDR2 as FQGNSA. V was pared by 4 bases and J by 0 bases, with 4 bases of the junction left unmatched. The CDR3 sequence is CASSYRTGSTDTQYF. DNA for the CDR3: TGTGCCAGCAGCTATCGGACAGGTAGCACAGATACGCAGTATTTT.

The chain combines TRBV6-4 with TRBJ1-4; no firm D call. Germline V lookup: CDR1 MRHNA, CDR2 SNTAGT. Between the trimmed V and J ends, which lost 9 bases and 4 bases, there was a span of 0 bases. This CDR3 region has 9 residues. CDR3 sequence: CASNEKLFF. In nucleotides, the CDR3 is TGTGCCAGTAATGAAAAACTGTTTTTT.

The DNA of the CDR3 is TGTGCCAGCAGTTACTCGAGGGGGGGTTCCGGGGAGCTGTTTTTT. Translating gives CASSYSRGGSGELFF. This chain uses TRBV6-5 with TRBJ2-2; D is perhaps TRBD2 (7 bases). Germline-derived CDR1 and CDR2 are MNHEY and SVGAGI. The CDR3 runs to 15 residues. The V gene lost 0 bases and the J gene lost 6 bases, with 11 bases spanning the gap.

V usage is TRBV18 and J usage is TRBJ1-2; a weak D match, TRBD1 (6 bases). The germline V and J ends were trimmed by 4 bases and 6 bases, with 21 bases remaining between them. Germline V gene sequence: CDR1 KGHSH, CDR2 LQKENI. The CDR3 extends over 16 amino acids. The CDR3, as DNA: TGTGCCAGCTCACTAACCGGGGGCAGGGGCACCCATGGCTACACCTTC. It codes for CASSLTGGRGTHGYTF.

The CDR3 reads CASSLRLVYDTQYF. The CDR3 DNA reads TGTGCCAGCAGCCTCCGACTAGTCTACGATACGCAGTATTTT. The chain carries TRBV7-8 and TRBJ2-3, with D possibly being TRBD2 (6 bases). CDR3 length: 14 residues. Trimming took off 5 bases at V and 6 bases at J, with 15 bases between the two ends. CDR1 is SGHVS and CDR2 is FQNEAQ in the germline V gene.

CDR3 nucleotides: TGTGCCAGCAGCTTAGCAGGCACTGAAGCTTTCTTT. This sequence encodes CASSLAGTEAFF. The chain is built from TRBV13 and TRBJ1-1; the D is unclear. Germline values: CDR1 PRHDT, CDR2 FYEKMQ (reference sequence). The CDR3 contains 12 residues. V dropped 1 base and J dropped 4 bases, with 4 bases sitting between them.

This clone counts as large. The V gene is TRBV28, the J gene TRBJ2-5; unclear D gene. Germline lookup yields CDR1 MDHEN and CDR2 SYDVKM. With 5 bases removed from V and 3 bases from J, the gap between germline ends came to 13 bases. The length of the CDR3 is 14 residues. This CDR3 reads CASSLTRIKETQYF. CDR3 in DNA: TGTGCCAGCAGTCTAACTCGGATCAAAGAGACCCAGTACTTC. Full variable domain (rest looked up from reference TRBV28 and TRBJ2-5): DVKVTQSSRYLVKRTGEKVFLECVQDMDHENMFWYRQDPGLGLRLIYFSYDVKMKEKGDIPEGYSVSREKKERFSLILESASTNQTSMYLCASSLTRIKETQYFGPGTRLLVL.

The V gene is TRBV7-2, the J gene TRBJ2-3; tentatively, D is TRBD1 or TRBD2 (5 bases each). Trimming took off 1 base at V and 5 bases at J, with 19 bases between the two ends. CDR1 and CDR2 (germline): SGHTA, FQGNSA. This CDR3 is built from 17 residues. The CDR3 protein is CASSLEAPGTAGDTQYF. The CDR3 nucleotides are TGTGCCAGCAGCTTAGAAGCCCCAGGGACCGCAGGAGATACGCAGTATTTT.

This chain links TRBV6-1 with TRBJ2-2; TRBD2 matches 7 bases. Losses at the gene ends were 7 bases for V and 3 bases for J; bases not matched to a gene: 8. The CDR3 is 15 amino acids. The germline CDR1 and CDR2 sequences are MNHNS and SASEGT. CDR3: CASKLGGLDTGELFF. The CDR3 bases are TGTGCCAGCAAGTTGGGAGGGTTGGACACCGGGGAGCTGTTTTTT.

This rearrangement joins TRBV19 to TRBJ2-1; D remains unclear. Deletions cut 1 base from V and 4 bases from J, with 8 bases between. This CDR3 is built from 14 residues. Germline values: CDR1 LNHDA, CDR2 SQIVND (reference sequence). CDR3 in DNA: TGTGCCAGTAGTATAGCCCCCAGGTACAATGAGCAGTTCTTC. Translation gives CASSIAPRYNEQFF.

The rearrangement uses TRBV28 and TRBJ2-7, with 10 nucleotides matching TRBD1. Germline V gene sequence: CDR1 MDHEN, CDR2 SYDVKM. V shed 2 bases and J 6 bases; nucleotides not matched to a gene: 10. This CDR3 spans 16 amino acids. CDR3 bases: TGTGCCAGCAGTTTAAGCGGGACAGGGGAGTACTCCGAGCAGTACTTC. Amino acid sequence: CASSLSGTGEYSEQYF.

The chain uses TRBV9 and TRBJ1-2; TRBD1 matches at 8 bases. Germline V CDR1 and CDR2: SGDLS, YYNGEE. V trimming: 3 bases; J trimming: 0 bases; junction bases outside the gene matches: 7. The CDR3 is 16 residues long. The CDR3 DNA reads TGTGCCAGCAGCGACCGGACAGGGAAAGCTAACTATGGCTACACCTTC. Translating gives CASSDRTGKANYGYTF.

This clone was observed a handful of times. The rearrangement uses TRBV5-1 and TRBJ1-2, with 8 bases identical to TRBD1. The CDR3 consists of 16 residues. Germline V CDR1 and CDR2: SGHRS, YFSETQ. The trim removed 0 bases at V and 0 bases at J, leaving 4 bases unmatched. For the CDR3, the DNA is TGCGCCAGCAGCTTGGGGCAGGGGGCTACTAACTATGGCTACACCTTC. Encoded protein: CASSLGQGATNYGYTF.

Written as DNA, the CDR3 is TGTGCCAGCAGTGACGGGACAGGGGGCACCGGGGAGCTGTTTTTT. Translated: CASSDGTGGTGELFF. The rearrangement joins TRBV6-4 to TRBJ2-2; TRBD1 agrees at 11 bases. Trimming at V came to 2 bases and at J to 4 bases, leaving 0 bases not matched to a gene. Germline V CDR1 and CDR2: MRHNA, SNTAGT. The CDR3 totals 15 residues.

The rearrangement uses TRBV10-3 and TRBJ1-5, with TRBD1 as a possible D gene (6 bases). Germline assignment: CDR1 ENHRY and CDR2 SYGVKD. The CDR3 has 14 residues. With 9 bases removed from V and 5 bases from J, the gap between germline ends came to 17 bases. CDR3 protein: CAISIGGLDQPQHF. CDR3 nucleotides: TGTGCCATATCCATAGGGGGGCTCGATCAGCCCCAGCATTTT.

V gene TRBV7-9 combines with J gene TRBJ2-5; 10 bases line up with TRBD2. The V segment lost 1 base and the J segment 3 bases; nucleotides outside the gene matches: 5. The CDR3 has 16 residues. Germline CDR1 reads SEHNR; CDR2 reads FQNEAQ (reference sequence). The CDR3 nucleotides are TGTGCCAGCAGCTTAGGAGCGGGAGGGCCGGAAGAGACCCAGTACTTC. Its translation: CASSLGAGGPEETQYF.

The chain employs TRBV28 and TRBJ1-2; D remains unclear. Germline V gives CDR1 MDHEN, CDR2 SYDVKM. Trimming pared 1 base from V and 2 bases from J, leaving 11 bases between. The CDR3 consists of 15 residues. The CDR3 coding sequence is TGTGCCAGCAGTTTATCATCGTGGGGAAACTATGGCTACACCTTC. Translation gives CASSLSSWGNYGYTF.

CDR3 protein: CASSQSRDGYTF. The CDR3 coding sequence is TGTGCCAGCAGTCAATCTAGGGATGGCTACACCTTC. The rearrangement links TRBV6-1 to TRBJ1-2; D uncertain. Looked up from germline, CDR1 is MNHNS and CDR2 is SASEGT. V lost 5 bases and J 6 bases, leaving 10 bases between the germline ends. This CDR3 contains 12 residues.

This sequence joins TRBV5-4 and TRBJ2-5; the D gene is possibly TRBD2 (5 bases). Germline values: CDR1 SGHNT, CDR2 YYREEE (reference sequence). The CDR3 has 14 residues. Trimming took off 0 bases at V and 1 base at J, with 7 bases between the two ends. The CDR3 DNA reads as TGTGCCAGCAGCTTGGGCGGGTCCCAAGAGACCCAGTACTTC. The encoded protein is CASSLGGSQETQYF.

The chain carries TRBV5-1 and TRBJ2-7; D not certain. This CDR3 region has 11 residues. Germline CDR1 reads SGHRS; CDR2 reads YFSETQ. Deletions cut 5 bases from V and 2 bases from J, with 5 bases between. The CDR3 protein is CASRRAYEQYF. The CDR3 nucleotides read TGCGCCAGCAGAAGGGCCTACGAGCAGTACTTC.

The chain uses TRBV6-5 and TRBJ2-7, with TRBD2 identical over 7 bases. With V trimmed by 4 bases and J by 7 bases, 13 bases remained unmatched. CDR1 is MNHEY and CDR2 is SVGAGI in the germline V gene. The CDR3 sequence is 15 residues long. Here the CDR3 reads CASSSRGLGAQEQYF. CDR3 DNA: TGTGCCAGCAGTTCTAGAGGACTAGGGGCCCAAGAGCAGTACTTC.